A selection of T cell receptor beta chains follows, all from one sample in a study of response to subunit inactivated influenza vaccine. From the RT-PCR reads, TCRdb called clonotypes with MiXCR, one entry per CDR3 protein. The sample holds some 540,000 distinct CDR3 sequences, roughly a quarter seen once. The same data also contributed to another study, on T cells expressing NK-cell markers.

The specimen was CD4+ T cells sorted from PBMCs, collected approximately 12 days after vaccination. These receptors came from a man in his fifties or sixties who received an inactivated influenza vaccine. Each CDR3 is given with its conserved first and last residue. Each record gives: CDR3 protein, V gene, J gene.

cdr3_aa: CASNAGPNEKLFF
v_call: TRBV5-1
j_call: TRBJ1-4

cdr3_aa: CASNHRAGADTQYF
v_call: TRBV6-1
j_call: TRBJ2-3

cdr3_aa: CASSPHTRGPNIQYF
v_call: TRBV3-1
j_call: TRBJ2-4

cdr3_aa: CASGLVLVQPQHF
v_call: TRBV6-2/TRBV6-3
j_call: TRBJ1-5

cdr3_aa: CASSPMKSTDTQYF
v_call: TRBV7-2
j_call: TRBJ2-3

cdr3_aa: CASSLGQLARYEQYF
v_call: TRBV12-3/TRBV12-4
j_call: TRBJ2-7

cdr3_aa: CASSSPTSGGSQYF
v_call: TRBV12-3/TRBV12-4
j_call: TRBJ2-3

cdr3_aa: CASSYSSGEIATEKLFF
v_call: TRBV6-5
j_call: TRBJ1-4

cdr3_aa: CASSLSRPETQYF
v_call: TRBV7-2
j_call: TRBJ2-5

cdr3_aa: CASSRSGAGEQYF
v_call: TRBV6-1
j_call: TRBJ2-7

cdr3_aa: CASSQVQGRGYTF
v_call: TRBV14
j_call: TRBJ1-2

cdr3_aa: CASSQERELNGYTF
v_call: TRBV4-2
j_call: TRBJ1-2

cdr3_aa: CSARRGGSAGELIF
v_call: TRBV20-1
j_call: TRBJ2-2

cdr3_aa: CASSLEGDNQPQHF
v_call: TRBV12-3/TRBV12-4
j_call: TRBJ1-5

cdr3_aa: CASSQGPTLGMNTEAFF
v_call: TRBV3-1
j_call: TRBJ1-1

cdr3_aa: CASSLVFRLAVNEQFF
v_call: TRBV7-8
j_call: TRBJ2-1

cdr3_aa: CASSPTRQGARETQYF
v_call: TRBV7-9
j_call: TRBJ2-5

cdr3_aa: CSAREEKLFF
v_call: TRBV20-1
j_call: TRBJ1-4

cdr3_aa: CASSEGQGSSYNSPLHF
v_call: TRBV2
j_call: TRBJ1-6

cdr3_aa: CASSLTVGGYNEQFF
v_call: TRBV12-3/TRBV12-4
j_call: TRBJ2-1

cdr3_aa: CAASRPGANVLTF
v_call: TRBV27
j_call: TRBJ2-6

cdr3_aa: CAIKRASGSYEQYF
v_call: TRBV6-2/TRBV6-3
j_call: TRBJ2-7

cdr3_aa: CASSGQESGELFF
v_call: TRBV12-3/TRBV12-4
j_call: TRBJ2-2

cdr3_aa: CSARGGGQETQYF
v_call: TRBV20-1
j_call: TRBJ2-5

cdr3_aa: CASSLVGSHTDTQYF
v_call: TRBV7-8
j_call: TRBJ2-3

cdr3_aa: CATSGGTGYSYTF
v_call: TRBV24-1
j_call: TRBJ1-2

cdr3_aa: CSASAGHLTDTQYF
v_call: TRBV20-1
j_call: TRBJ2-3

cdr3_aa: CASSSLSSGRSEQYF
v_call: TRBV7-8
j_call: TRBJ2-7

cdr3_aa: CASTSDSSYNEQFF
v_call: TRBV7-2
j_call: TRBJ2-1

cdr3_aa: CASSGGLLFSYEQYF
v_call: TRBV7-2
j_call: TRBJ2-7